This T cell receptor (beta chain) came from a study of preoperative IRX-2 immunotherapy in early breast cancer. The germline CDR1 and CDR2 sequences are MNHEY and SVGAGI. V shed 6 bases and J shed 5 bases, with 10 bases lying between them. The CDR3 runs 12 residues. Indicated treatment: preoperative locoregional IRX-2 cytokine immunotherapy. Samples came from a phase Ib trial of preoperative locoregional IRX-2 cytokine immunotherapy. TCRdb's copy holds only in-frame clones and misses some; the assay was immunoSEQ multiplex PCR. This table has around 60,000 clones, roughly 94% appearing once. This clonotype originated in a human donor with breast cancer. This material was obtained from a patient treated with IRX-2 immunotherapy. J is TRBJ1-2 and V is TRBV6-5, with D uncertain. In DNA form, the CDR3 reads TGTGCCAGCAGCAATCGCCTATATGGCTACACCTTC. This gives the protein CASSNRLYGYTF.